The 18 T cell receptor beta chains below come from one sample, sequenced in a study of T cells in Graves' hyperthyroidism and ophthalmopathy. Using RNA transcripts as the source, TCR beta CDR3 regions were amplified. TCR CDR3 underwent first-round RT-PCR with the HTBI primer set. TCRdb recomputed calls from the multiplex PCR reads with MiXCR, one row per CDR3 protein. The top ten hold approximately 18% of the sample, which has 500,000 or so distinct CDR3 sequences, 15% to 20% seen once. The sequenced sample was blood. These receptors were obtained from a woman younger than 30 with Graves' ophthalmopathy.

This clonotype was seen at least ten times. V and J are TRBV28 and TRBJ2-7, with TRBD1 matching 7 bases. Germline CDR1 and CDR2: MDHEN and SYDVKM. V dropped 7 bases and J dropped 6; count of bases not matched to a gene: 12. This CDR3 is built from 14 residues. This CDR3 is CASIDSFTGAEQYF. In DNA, the CDR3 is TGTGCCAGCATCGATTCCTTTACAGGGGCCGAGCAGTACTTC. The entire variable domain, with the rest obtained from reference TRBV28 and TRBJ2-7, is as follows: DVKVTQSSRYLVKRTGEKVFLECVQDMDHENMFWYRQDPGLGLRLIYFSYDVKMKEKGDIPEGYSVSREKKERFSLILESASTNQTSMYLCASIDSFTGAEQYFGPGTRLTVT.

This clonotype was observed at least ten times. V is TRBV25-1 and J is TRBJ1-1, with D possibly being TRBD1 (5 bases). This CDR3 has 15 residues. Germline assignment: CDR1 MGHDK and CDR2 SYGVNS. Trimming left V 3 bases short and J 2 bases short, with 13 bases between. In nucleotides, the CDR3 is TGTGCCAGCAGTGACGCGGCGGGGGTCAACACTGAAGCTTTCTTT. Protein product: CASSDAAGVNTEAFF.

The V and J genes are TRBV4-1 and TRBJ2-6, with D possibly being TRBD2 (5 bases). V dropped 0 bases and J dropped 0 bases, with 12 bases sitting between them. The CDR3 spans 18 residues. Germline values: CDR1 MGHRA, CDR2 YSYEKL. The CDR3 DNA reads TGCGCCAGCAGCCAAGAATACACGAGGGACTCTGGGGCCAACGTCCTGACTTTC. Residues: CASSQEYTRDSGANVLTF.

The V gene is TRBV28, the J gene TRBJ1-3, with D unresolved. CDR3 length: 14 residues. Trimming pared 9 bases from V and 0 bases from J, leaving 12 bases between. Per the germline V gene, CDR1 is MDHEN and CDR2 is SYDVKM. In nucleotides, the CDR3 is TGTGCCAGTCGTCCAGGAAACTCTGGAAACACCATATATTTT. Translating it yields CASRPGNSGNTIYF.

This clonotype was picked up many times. The rearrangement uses TRBV12-3 or TRBV12-4 and TRBJ1-1; D is possibly TRBD1 (6 bases). V lost 5 bases and J lost 4, with 17 bases in between. The CDR3 runs 15 residues. The CDR3 nucleotides read TGTGCCAGCAGTCCACAGGGAGGTGGGCGCACTGAAGCTTTCTTT. It translates to CASSPQGGGRTEAFF.

The chain is built from TRBV5-4 and TRBJ2-4; TRBD2 aligns across 8 bases. The CDR3 has 17 amino acids. V dropped 4 bases and J dropped 3; count of bases not matched to a gene: 12. In germline, CDR1 is SGHNT, CDR2 YYREEE (reference sequence). The CDR3 sequence is CASSVDSAGVFKNIQYF. The CDR3 DNA reads TGTGCCAGCAGCGTCGATTCAGCGGGAGTATTCAAAAACATTCAGTACTTC. Full variable domain (missing parts from reference TRBV5-4 and TRBJ2-4): ETGVTQSPTHLIKTRGQQVTLRCSSQSGHNTVSWYQQALGQGPQFIFQYYREEENGRGNFPPRFSGLQFPNYSSELNVNALELDDSALYLCASSVDSAGVFKNIQYFGAGTRLSVL.

This chain uses TRBV10-3 with TRBJ2-2, with 11 positions matching TRBD1. The junction had 2 bases not matched to a gene; V was cut back by 6 bases and J by 5 bases. The germline V gene has CDR1 ENHRY and CDR2 SYGVKD. CDR3 length: 14 residues. CDR3 protein: CAIRGTGGTGELFF. The CDR3, as DNA: TGTGCCATCAGGGGGACAGGGGGAACCGGGGAGCTGTTTTTT.

The sample holds many counts of this clonotype. The chain uses TRBV27 and TRBJ1-6; tentative D call: TRBD1 (5 bases). Germline assignment: CDR1 MNHEY and CDR2 SMNVEV (reference sequence). Trimming pared 2 bases from V and 8 bases from J, leaving 10 bases between. This CDR3 region has 14 residues. The CDR3 bases are TGTGCCAGCAGTTTAAGGGGTTCGTATTCACCCCTCCACTTT. As protein: CASSLRGSYSPLHF.

This clonotype was seen at least ten times. For the CDR3, the DNA is TGCGCCAGCAGCCAAGATCAGGGGCAGAGGAACACTGAAGCTTTCTTT. Protein product: CASSQDQGQRNTEAFF. The V gene is TRBV4-1, the J gene TRBJ1-1; possibly TRBD1 for D (6 bases). The germline V gene encodes CDR1 MGHRA and CDR2 YSYEKL. CDR3 length: 16 amino acids. Trimming removed 0 bases from V and 1 base from J, with 12 bases in between.

This clonotype has a count of ten or more. This chain joins TRBV7-2 and TRBJ2-1; D not certain. From germline, CDR1 is SGHTA and CDR2 FQGNSA. The CDR3 contains 12 residues. Trimming left V 3 bases short and J 2 bases short, with 2 bases between. The CDR3 spells CASSFTYNEQFF. In DNA, the CDR3 is TGTGCCAGCAGCTTCACCTACAATGAGCAGTTCTTC.

This clonotype was recorded at least ten times. The V gene is TRBV6-2 or TRBV6-3, the J gene TRBJ2-1; perhaps TRBD1 as D (6 bases). The V end was cut by 7 bases, the J end by 1 base, with 8 bases between. This CDR3 contains 13 residues. Germline CDR1 is MNHEY and CDR2 is SVGEGT. CDR3 DNA: TGTGCCAGCAACGGACAGTCCTACAATGAGCAGTTCTTC. Amino acids: CASNGQSYNEQFF.

In its sample, this clonotype was seen a few times. The J gene is TRBJ2-1, the V gene TRBV19; 8 nucleotides align to TRBD2. The trim removed 1 base at V and 6 bases at J, leaving 11 bases unmatched. Germline loops: CDR1 LNHDA, CDR2 SQIVND (reference sequence). The CDR3 consists of 17 residues. The CDR3 is CASSIAAGGLVGNEQFF. Here the CDR3 DNA reads TGTGCCAGTAGTATAGCGGCTGGGGGACTAGTCGGCAATGAGCAGTTCTTC. Combining the CDR3 with reference TRBV19 and TRBJ2-1 gives the whole variable domain DGGITQSPKYLFRKEGQNVTLSCEQNLNHDAMYWYRQDPGQGLRLIYYSQIVNDFQKGDIAEGYSVSREKKESFPLTVTSAQKNPTAFYLCASSIAAGGLVGNEQFFGPGTRLTVL.

The rearrangement uses TRBV2 and TRBJ2-1; TRBD1 matches 11 bases. The junction had 3 bases not matched to a gene; V was cut back by 2 bases and J by 3 bases. The CDR3 sequence is 16 residues long. CDR1 SNHLY and CDR2 FYNNEI come from the germline V gene. The CDR3 region is CASSERGTGGYNEQFF. CDR3 in DNA: TGTGCCAGCAGTGAACGTGGGACAGGGGGCTACAATGAGCAGTTCTTC.

This clonotype was seen repeatedly, ten times or more. CDR3 in DNA: TGTGCCAGCAGCTTAGCGAAGGGACACCTCTACGAGCAGTACTTC. It codes for CASSLAKGHLYEQYF. This chain connects TRBV7-2 to TRBJ2-7; perhaps TRBD1 as D (6 bases). Germline values: CDR1 SGHTA, CDR2 FQGNSA. Trimming removed 0 bases from V and 3 bases from J, with 12 bases in between. The CDR3 covers 15 residues.

This clonotype occurred many times. The rearrangement links TRBV29-1 to TRBJ1-2; the match to TRBD1 covers 7 bases. CDR3 size: 14 residues. Trimming removed 3 bases from V and 0 bases from J; junction bases left unmatched: 4. Per the germline V gene, CDR1 is SQVTM and CDR2 is ANQGSEA. The CDR3, as DNA: TGCAGCGTTGACGGGACAGCAGCTAACTATGGCTACACCTTC. It translates to CSVDGTAANYGYTF.

About this clonotype itself: At one end the junction does not follow the germline gene, possibly because of a read error. V gene TRBV9 combines with J gene TRBJ2-7; D may be TRBD1 (5 bases). The CDR3 consists of 13 residues. Germline CDR1 reads SGDLS; CDR2 reads YYNGEE. DNA for the CDR3: TGTGCCTGCAGCGTAGGGGTACTTGGGGAGCAGTACTTC. It specifies CACSVGVLGEQYF.

This clonotype was found a few times. The chain is built from TRBV9 and TRBJ2-3; a possible D gene is TRBD2 (5 bases). Germline CDR1 SGDLS, CDR2 YYNGEE. The length of the CDR3 is 17 residues. Trimming removed 0 bases from V and 6 bases from J, with 20 bases in between. Written as DNA, the CDR3 is TGTGCCAGCAGCGTAGAGGCCAGGTGGACTCTTCCGGATACGCAGTATTTT. Amino acid sequence: CASSVEARWTLPDTQYF.

The sample holds many counts of this clonotype. The V gene is TRBV2, the J gene TRBJ2-3; 7 bases agree with TRBD2. Per germline, CDR1 SNHLY and CDR2 FYNNEI. V shed 3 bases and J 6 bases; nucleotides not matched to a gene: 9. CDR3 length equals 15 residues. The chain's CDR3 is CASSDGGRASDTQYF. For the CDR3, the DNA is TGTGCCAGCAGTGATGGGGGGAGGGCCAGTGATACGCAGTATTTT.